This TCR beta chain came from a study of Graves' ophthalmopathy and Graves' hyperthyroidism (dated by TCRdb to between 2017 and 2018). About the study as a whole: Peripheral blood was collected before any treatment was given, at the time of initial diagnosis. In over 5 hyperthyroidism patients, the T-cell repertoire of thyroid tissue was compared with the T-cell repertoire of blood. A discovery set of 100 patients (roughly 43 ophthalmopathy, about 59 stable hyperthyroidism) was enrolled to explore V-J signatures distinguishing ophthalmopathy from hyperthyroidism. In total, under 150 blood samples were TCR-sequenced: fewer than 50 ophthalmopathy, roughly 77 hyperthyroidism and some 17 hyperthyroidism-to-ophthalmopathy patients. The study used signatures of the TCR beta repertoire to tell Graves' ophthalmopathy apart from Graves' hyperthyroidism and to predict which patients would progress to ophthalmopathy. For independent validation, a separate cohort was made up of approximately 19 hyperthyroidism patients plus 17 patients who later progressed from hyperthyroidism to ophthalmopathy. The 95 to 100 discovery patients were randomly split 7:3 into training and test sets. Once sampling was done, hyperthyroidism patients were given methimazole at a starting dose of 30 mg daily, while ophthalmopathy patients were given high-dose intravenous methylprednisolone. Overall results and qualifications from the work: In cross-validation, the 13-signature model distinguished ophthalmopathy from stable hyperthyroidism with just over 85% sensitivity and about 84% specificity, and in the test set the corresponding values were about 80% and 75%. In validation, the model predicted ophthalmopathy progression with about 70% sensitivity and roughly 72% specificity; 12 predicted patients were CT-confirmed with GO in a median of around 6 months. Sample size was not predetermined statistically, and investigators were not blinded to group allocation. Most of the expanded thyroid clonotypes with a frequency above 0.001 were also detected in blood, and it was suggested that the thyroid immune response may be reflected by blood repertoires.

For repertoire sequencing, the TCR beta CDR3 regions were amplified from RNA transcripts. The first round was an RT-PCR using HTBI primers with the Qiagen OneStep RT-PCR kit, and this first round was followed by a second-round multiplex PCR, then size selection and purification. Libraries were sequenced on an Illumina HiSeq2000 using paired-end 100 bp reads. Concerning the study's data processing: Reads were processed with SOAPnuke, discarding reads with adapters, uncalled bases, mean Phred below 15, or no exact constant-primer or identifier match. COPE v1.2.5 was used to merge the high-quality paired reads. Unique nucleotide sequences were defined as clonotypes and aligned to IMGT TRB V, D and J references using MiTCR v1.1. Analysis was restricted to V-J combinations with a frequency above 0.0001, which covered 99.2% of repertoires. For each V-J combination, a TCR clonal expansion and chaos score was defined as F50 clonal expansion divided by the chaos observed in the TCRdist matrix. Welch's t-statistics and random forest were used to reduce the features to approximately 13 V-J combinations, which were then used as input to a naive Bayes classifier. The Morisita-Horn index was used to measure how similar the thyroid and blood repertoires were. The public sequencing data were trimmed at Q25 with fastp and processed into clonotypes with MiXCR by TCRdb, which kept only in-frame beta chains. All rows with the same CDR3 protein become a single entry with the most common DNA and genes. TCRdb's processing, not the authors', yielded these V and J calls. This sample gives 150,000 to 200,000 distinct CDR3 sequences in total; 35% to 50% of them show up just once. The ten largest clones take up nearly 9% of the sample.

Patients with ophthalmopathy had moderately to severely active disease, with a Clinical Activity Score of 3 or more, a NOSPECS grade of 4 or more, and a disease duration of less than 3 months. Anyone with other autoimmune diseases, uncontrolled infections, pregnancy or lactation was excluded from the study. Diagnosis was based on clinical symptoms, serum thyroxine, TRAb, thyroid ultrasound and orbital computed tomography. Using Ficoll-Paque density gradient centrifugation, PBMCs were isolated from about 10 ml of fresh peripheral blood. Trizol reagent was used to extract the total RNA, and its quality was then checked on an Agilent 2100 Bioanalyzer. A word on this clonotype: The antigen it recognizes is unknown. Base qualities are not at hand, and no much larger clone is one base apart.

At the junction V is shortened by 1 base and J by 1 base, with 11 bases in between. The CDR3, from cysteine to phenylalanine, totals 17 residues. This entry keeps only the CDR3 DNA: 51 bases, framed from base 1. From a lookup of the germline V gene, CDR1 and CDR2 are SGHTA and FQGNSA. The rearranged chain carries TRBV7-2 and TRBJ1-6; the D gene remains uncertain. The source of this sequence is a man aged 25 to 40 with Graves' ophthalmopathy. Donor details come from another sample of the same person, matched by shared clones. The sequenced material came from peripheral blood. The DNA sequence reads TGTGCCAGCAGCTTAGTTCGCAGTCGGTCCTATAATTCACCCCTCCACTTT. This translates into CASSLVRSRSYNSPLHF.